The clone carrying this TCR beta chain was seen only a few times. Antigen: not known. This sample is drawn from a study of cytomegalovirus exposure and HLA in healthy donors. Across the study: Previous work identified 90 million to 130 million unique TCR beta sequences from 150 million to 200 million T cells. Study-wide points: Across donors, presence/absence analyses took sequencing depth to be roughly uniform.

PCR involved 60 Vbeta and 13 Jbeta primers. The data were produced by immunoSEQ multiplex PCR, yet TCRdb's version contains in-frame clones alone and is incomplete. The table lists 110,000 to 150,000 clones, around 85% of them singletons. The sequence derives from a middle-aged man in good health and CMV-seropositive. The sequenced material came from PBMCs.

CDR3 nucleotide sequence: TGTGCCATCAGGGGGGTACCGGGACAGGGGTACACTGAAGCTTTCTTT. Translation: CAIRGVPGQGYTEAFF. J is TRBJ1-1 and V is TRBV10-3, with TRBD1 identical over 10 bases. Germline CDR1 ENHRY, CDR2 SYGVKD. The CDR3 is 16 amino acids. V lost 6 bases, J lost 3 bases, and 10 bases stayed unmatched.